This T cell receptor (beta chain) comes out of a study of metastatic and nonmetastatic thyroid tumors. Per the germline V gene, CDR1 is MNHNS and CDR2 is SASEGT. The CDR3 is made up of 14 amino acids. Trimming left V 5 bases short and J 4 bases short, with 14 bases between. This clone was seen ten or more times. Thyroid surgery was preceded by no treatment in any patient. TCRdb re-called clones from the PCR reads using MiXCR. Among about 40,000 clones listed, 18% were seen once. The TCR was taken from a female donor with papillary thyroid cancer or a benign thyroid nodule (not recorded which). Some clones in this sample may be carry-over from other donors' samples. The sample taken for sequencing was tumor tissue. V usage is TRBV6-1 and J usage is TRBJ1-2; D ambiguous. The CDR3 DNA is TGTGCCAGCAGTTCCTGGACTTCCAGCTATGGCTACACCTTC. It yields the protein CASSSWTSSYGYTF.